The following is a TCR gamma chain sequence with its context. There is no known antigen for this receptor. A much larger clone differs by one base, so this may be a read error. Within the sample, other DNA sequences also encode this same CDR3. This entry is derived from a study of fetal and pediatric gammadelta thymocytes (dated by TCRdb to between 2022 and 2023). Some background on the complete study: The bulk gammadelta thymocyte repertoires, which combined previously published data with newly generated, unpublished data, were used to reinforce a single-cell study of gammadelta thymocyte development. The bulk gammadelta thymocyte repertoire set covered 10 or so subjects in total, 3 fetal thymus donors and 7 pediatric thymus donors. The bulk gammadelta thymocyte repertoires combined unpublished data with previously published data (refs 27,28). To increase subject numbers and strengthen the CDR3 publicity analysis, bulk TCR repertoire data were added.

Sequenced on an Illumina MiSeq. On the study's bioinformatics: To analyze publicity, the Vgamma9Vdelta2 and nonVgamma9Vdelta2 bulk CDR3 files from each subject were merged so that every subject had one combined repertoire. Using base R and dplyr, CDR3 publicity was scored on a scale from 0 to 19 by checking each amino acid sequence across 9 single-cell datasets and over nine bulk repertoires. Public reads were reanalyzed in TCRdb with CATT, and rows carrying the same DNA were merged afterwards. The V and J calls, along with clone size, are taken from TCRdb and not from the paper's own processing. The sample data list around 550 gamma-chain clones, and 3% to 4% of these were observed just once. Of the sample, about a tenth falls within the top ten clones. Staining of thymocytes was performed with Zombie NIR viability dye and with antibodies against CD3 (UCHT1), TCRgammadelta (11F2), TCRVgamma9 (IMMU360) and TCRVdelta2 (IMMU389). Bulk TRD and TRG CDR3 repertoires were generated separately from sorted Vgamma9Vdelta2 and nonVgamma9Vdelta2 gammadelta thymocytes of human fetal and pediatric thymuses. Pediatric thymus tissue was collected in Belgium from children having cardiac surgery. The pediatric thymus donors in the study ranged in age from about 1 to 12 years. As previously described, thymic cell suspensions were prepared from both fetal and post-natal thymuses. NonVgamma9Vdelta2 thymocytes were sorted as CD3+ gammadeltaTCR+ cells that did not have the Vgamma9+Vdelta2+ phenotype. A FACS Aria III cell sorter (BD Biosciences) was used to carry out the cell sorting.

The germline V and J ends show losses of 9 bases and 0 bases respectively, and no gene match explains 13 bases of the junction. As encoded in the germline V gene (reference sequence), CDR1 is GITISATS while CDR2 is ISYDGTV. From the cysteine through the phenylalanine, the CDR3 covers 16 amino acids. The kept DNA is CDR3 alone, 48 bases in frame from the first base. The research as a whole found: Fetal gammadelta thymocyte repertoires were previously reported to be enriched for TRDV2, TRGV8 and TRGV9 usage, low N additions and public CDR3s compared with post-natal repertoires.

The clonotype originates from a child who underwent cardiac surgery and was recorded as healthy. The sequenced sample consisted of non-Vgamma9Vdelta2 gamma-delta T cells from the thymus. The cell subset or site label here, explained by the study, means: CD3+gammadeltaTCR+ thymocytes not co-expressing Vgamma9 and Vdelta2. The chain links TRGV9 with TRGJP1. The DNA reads TGTGCCTTGCCCTATCCCTCACATACCACTGGTTGGTTCAAGATATTT. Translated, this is CALPYPSHTTGWFKIF.